Below are 14 T cell receptor beta chains sequenced from a single sample in a study of regulatory T cells in long-lasting Graves disease. Time point meaning: newly diagnosed GD, antithyroid drugs for less than 3 months. There was RNA extracted from PBMCs, and the TCR library was made from it. According to the study, TCR beta libraries were built with iRepertoire HTBI primers and CDR3-region Arm-PCR. TCRdb re-analysed the multiplex PCR reads in MiXCR, keeping a single row per CDR3 protein. The sample carries about 620,000 distinct CDR3 sequences, approximately 15% recorded once. These same records also appear under a second study, on T cells in Graves' hyperthyroidism and ophthalmopathy.

Sequencing used peripheral blood mononuclear cells (PBMCs), obtained at new diagnosis, from a patient treated with antithyroid drugs. The origin of the receptors is a woman in her twenties or thirties with Graves disease.

Worth noting for this clonotype: Possible read error: a much larger clone is one base away. This sequence joins TRBV10-3 and TRBJ1-1, with D possibly TRBD1 on 5 matching bases. The germline V gene encodes CDR1 ENHRY and CDR2 SYGVKD. Trimming took off 5 bases at V and 1 base at J, with 11 bases between the two ends. CDR3 length: 14 residues. The CDR3 DNA sequence: TGTGCCATCAGTAAGACAGCGAAGAACACTGAAGCTTTCTTT. It encodes CAISKTAKNTEAFF.

At least ten counts were recorded for this clonotype. V gene TRBV2 combines with J gene TRBJ1-5; D gene unclear. Germline lookup yields CDR1 SNHLY and CDR2 FYNNEI. This CDR3 comprises 16 residues. V lost 3 bases to trimming and J lost 2 bases, with 14 bases between them. CDR3 protein: CASSEQEGMGNQPQHF. CDR3 nucleotide sequence: TGTGCCAGCAGTGAGCAGGAGGGAATGGGCAATCAGCCCCAGCATTTT.

In its sample, this clonotype was seen a few times. The V and J genes are TRBV7-9 and TRBJ1-1; D call uncertain. Trimming left V 1 base short and J 8 bases short, with 26 bases between. The CDR3 spans 18 residues. CDR1 is SEHNR, CDR2 FQNEAQ, per germline (reference sequence). CDR3 sequence: CASSLEVVLTDVTREAFF. In DNA form, the CDR3 reads TGTGCCAGCAGCTTAGAGGTAGTTCTCACCGACGTCACGAGGGAAGCTTTCTTT.

In this sample, this clonotype turned up a few times. The V and J genes are TRBV6-1 and TRBJ2-7; tentative D call: TRBD2 (6 bases). Trimming removed 6 bases from V and 2 bases from J, with 14 bases in between. Germline V lookup: CDR1 MNHNS, CDR2 SASEGT. CDR3 length: 14 amino acids. DNA for the CDR3: TGTGCCAGCAGGCTGGTAGCGGCTACCTACGAGCAGTACTTC. Translation gives CASRLVAATYEQYF.

A few counts support this clonotype. V is TRBV24-1 and J is TRBJ2-2; 10 positions match TRBD2. Germline V gene data show CDR1 as KGHDR and CDR2 as SFDVKD. The CDR3 is made up of 15 amino acids. V shed 6 bases and J 5 bases; nucleotides not matched to a gene: 5. As DNA, the CDR3 is TGTGCCACCAGTACGCTAGCGGGAGAAACCGGGGAGCTGTTTTTT. Translation gives CATSTLAGETGELFF.

This chain uses TRBV11-2 with TRBJ2-1; D is unclear. V was pared by 1 base and J by 9 bases, with 10 bases between. The germline gives CDR1 SGHAT, CDR2 FQNNGV. This CDR3 spans 13 amino acids. DNA of the CDR3: TGTGCCAGCAGCTTAGTTGTCCAGGTTGAGCAGTTCTTC. This translates into CASSLVVQVEQFF.

This clonotype was observed many times. J is TRBJ2-5 and V is TRBV28; 9 nucleotides match TRBD2. Per germline, CDR1 MDHEN and CDR2 SYDVKM. Germline trimming cut 3 bases from V and 2 bases from J; bases unmatched to any gene: 10. The CDR3 spans 17 residues. The DNA for the CDR3 is TGTGCCAGCAGTTTCTCCCCTGCGGGGGGGCGACAAGAGACCCAGTACTTC. Amino acids: CASSFSPAGGRQETQYF.

Turning to this clonotype: A much larger clone differs from this one at a single base, so this may be a read error. The chain employs TRBV7-2 and TRBJ2-1, with 10 bases fitting TRBD2. The CDR3 has 17 residues. Germline values: CDR1 SGHTA, CDR2 FQGNSA. With V trimmed by 5 bases and J by 8 bases, 15 bases remained unmatched. The CDR3 DNA reads as TGTGCCAGCAGCCTAAAAGTATCAGCGGGAGGGGGCTATGAGCAGTTCTTC. Protein: CASSLKVSAGGGYEQFF.

This clonotype was counted many times. The chain uses TRBV29-1 and TRBJ2-1, with TRBD2 identical over 7 bases. The CDR3 totals 16 residues. Germline CDR1 and CDR2: SQVTM and ANQGSEA. With 6 bases clipped from V and 3 bases from J, the junction kept 14 bases outside the gene matches. The CDR3 loop is CSVPGGIGANYNEQFF. The CDR3 nucleotides read TGCAGCGTCCCCGGGGGGATCGGGGCTAACTACAATGAGCAGTTCTTC.

This clonotype was recorded at least ten times. One end of the junction does not line up with germline, which may come from a read error. The rearrangement uses TRBV12-3 or TRBV12-4 and TRBJ2-7, with unresolved D. The CDR3 spans 10 residues. The CDR3 nucleotides are TGTGCCAGCAGCCTCATAACCCCGATCTTC. This translates into CASSLITPIF.

This clonotype came up many times. The chain employs TRBV27 and TRBJ1-4; D is unclear. The V gene's germline CDR1 is MNHEY and CDR2 SMNVEV (reference sequence). This CDR3 has 15 amino acids. V was cut by 8 bases and J by 0 bases, with 13 bases left in between. CDR3 in DNA: TGTGCCAGCGGTCTTTCGGATTCAACTAATGAAAAACTGTTTTTT. Protein product: CASGLSDSTNEKLFF.

J is TRBJ2-1 and V is TRBV15; weak D call: TRBD1 (5 bases). Germline CDR1 LNHNV, CDR2 YYDKDF (reference sequence). With 0 bases removed from V and 5 bases from J, the gap between germline ends came to 8 bases. This CDR3 spans 14 amino acids. DNA of the CDR3: TGTGCCACCAGCAGAGAAGACAGAAACAATGAGCAGTTCTTC. Its translation is CATSREDRNNEQFF.

The rearrangement uses TRBV3-1 and TRBJ2-2; either TRBD1 or TRBD2 may supply D (5 bases each). Trimming pared 4 bases from V and 5 bases from J, leaving 17 bases between. The germline gives CDR1 LGHDT, CDR2 YNNKEL (reference sequence). CDR3 length: 16 residues. Here the CDR3 reads CASSLRGATTTGELFF. CDR3 DNA: TGTGCCAGCAGCCTAAGGGGAGCAACTACGACCGGGGAGCTGTTTTTT.

The sample holds many counts of this clonotype. CDR3 residues: CATWDRASNQPQHF. The CDR3 DNA is TGTGCCACTTGGGACAGGGCTAGCAATCAGCCCCAGCATTTT. The chain joins TRBV10-3 to TRBJ1-5; 9 bases are shared with TRBD1. The CDR3 has 14 residues. The ends lost 10 bases at V and 0 bases at J; junction bases unmatched: 4. The V gene's germline CDR1 is ENHRY and CDR2 SYGVKD.